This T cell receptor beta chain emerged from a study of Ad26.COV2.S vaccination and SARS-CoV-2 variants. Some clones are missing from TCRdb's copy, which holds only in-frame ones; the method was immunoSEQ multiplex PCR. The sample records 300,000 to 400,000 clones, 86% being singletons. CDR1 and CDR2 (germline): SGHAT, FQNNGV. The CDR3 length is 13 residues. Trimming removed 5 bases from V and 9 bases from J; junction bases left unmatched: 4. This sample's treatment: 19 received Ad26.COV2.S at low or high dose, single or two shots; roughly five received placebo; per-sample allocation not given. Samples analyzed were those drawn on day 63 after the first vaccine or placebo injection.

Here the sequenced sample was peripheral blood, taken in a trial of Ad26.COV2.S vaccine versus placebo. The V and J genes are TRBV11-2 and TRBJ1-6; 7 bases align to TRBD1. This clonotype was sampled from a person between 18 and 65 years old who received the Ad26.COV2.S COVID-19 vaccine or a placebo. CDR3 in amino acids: CASSLRDSSPLHF. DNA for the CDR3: TGTGCCAGCAGCCTCCGGGACAGTTCACCCCTCCACTTT. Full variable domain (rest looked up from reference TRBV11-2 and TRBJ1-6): EAGVAQSPRYKIIEKRQSVAFWCNPISGHATLYWYQQILGQGPKLLIQFQNNGVVDDSQLPKDRFSAERLKGVDSTLKIQPAKLEDSAVYLCASSLRDSSPLHFGNGTRLTVT.